These T cell receptor beta chains were read from a single sample in a study of T cells expressing NK-cell markers. TCRdb re-called the 5' RACE reads and shows each CDR3 protein once, DNA omitted. The table counts about 450,000 distinct CDR3 sequences; 7.3% lies in the top ten. What was sequenced was blood T cells: a sorted CD56 or NKG2C T cell subset, CD4+ or CD8+ T cells, or bulk PBMC T cells (not recorded which). These receptors were taken from a woman between 18 and 70 years old in good health. The CDR3 runs from the conserved cysteine through the conserved F or W.

CDR3 protein: CASSLDESEQYF
V gene: TRBV5-4
CDR3 length: 12
J gene: TRBJ2-7

CDR3 protein: CASSGPRWALGVDTQYF
V gene: TRBV5-6
CDR3 length: 17
J gene: TRBJ2-3

CDR3 protein: CATRTASYNEQFF
V gene: TRBV6-1
CDR3 length: 13
J gene: TRBJ2-1

CDR3 protein: CASSFIDSNTGELFF
V gene: TRBV5-1
CDR3 length: 15
J gene: TRBJ2-2

CDR3 protein: CASSLGQFEQFF
V gene: TRBV27
CDR3 length: 12
J gene: TRBJ2-1

CDR3 protein: CASSLQTGVNTGELFF
V gene: TRBV6-2/TRBV6-3
CDR3 length: 16
J gene: TRBJ2-2

CDR3 protein: CASRDSPNYGYTF
V gene: TRBV27
CDR3 length: 13
J gene: TRBJ1-2

CDR3 protein: CASSRRLAGAHYEQFF
V gene: TRBV6-1
CDR3 length: 16
J gene: TRBJ2-1

CDR3 protein: CASSYHGGAGGYTF
V gene: TRBV7-2
CDR3 length: 14
J gene: TRBJ1-2

CDR3 protein: CASSDGGLDSDTQYF
V gene: TRBV6-4
CDR3 length: 15
J gene: TRBJ2-3

CDR3 protein: CASSPPGATDTQYF
V gene: TRBV6-1
CDR3 length: 14
J gene: TRBJ2-3

CDR3 protein: CASSSSSANFYEQYF
V gene: TRBV9
CDR3 length: 15
J gene: TRBJ2-7

CDR3 protein: CSVEGHSGQPQHF
V gene: TRBV29-1
CDR3 length: 13
J gene: TRBJ1-5

CDR3 protein: CASSPSPLGNTIYF
V gene: TRBV7-6
CDR3 length: 14
J gene: TRBJ1-3

CDR3 protein: CASSPGGQGNTIYF
V gene: TRBV28
CDR3 length: 14
J gene: TRBJ1-3

CDR3 protein: CASSLARNPEKLFF
V gene: TRBV5-4
CDR3 length: 14
J gene: TRBJ1-4

CDR3 protein: CASSRWNQKHEQFF
V gene: TRBV9
CDR3 length: 14
J gene: TRBJ2-1

CDR3 protein: CASSLGPTGTNTEAFF
V gene: TRBV7-2
CDR3 length: 16
J gene: TRBJ1-1

CDR3 protein: CSARAGGVTGELFF
V gene: TRBV20-1
CDR3 length: 14
J gene: TRBJ2-2

CDR3 protein: CASRPNVGGQETQYF
V gene: TRBV3-1
CDR3 length: 15
J gene: TRBJ2-5

CDR3 protein: CASSLPREGGNVLTF
V gene: TRBV28
CDR3 length: 15
J gene: TRBJ2-6

CDR3 protein: CASSYAPGSEQYF
V gene: TRBV6-6
CDR3 length: 13
J gene: TRBJ2-7

CDR3 protein: CASSLPTGTQETQYF
V gene: TRBV7-2
CDR3 length: 15
J gene: TRBJ2-5

CDR3 protein: CASCQDQNTEAFF
V gene: TRBV27
CDR3 length: 13
J gene: TRBJ1-1

CDR3 protein: CASSTPPVSGDLQETQYF
V gene: TRBV19
CDR3 length: 18
J gene: TRBJ2-5